Following are 29 T cell receptor beta chains from one sample sequenced in a study of blood T cell repertoires in COVID-19. The method was immunoSEQ multiplex PCR; TCRdb's version includes in-frame clones alone and lacks a portion of them. The table includes approximately 200,000 clones, around 80% detected once. The sequenced material came from peripheral blood. These receptors all come from a woman at least 80 years old with COVID-19, enrolled during active disease.

The chain is built from TRBV5-1 and TRBJ2-3; TRBD1 matches at 12 bases. V lost 0 bases to trimming and J lost 3 bases; unmatched junction nucleotides: 11. Germline V CDR1 and CDR2: SGHRS, YFSETQ. The CDR3 is 19 residues long. CDR3 sequence (DNA): TGCGCCAGCAGCTTGGCCGGGACAGGGGGCCGGCTAGAAACAGATACGCAGTATTTT. Translation gives CASSLAGTGGRLETDTQYF. Full variable domain (remainder filled in from reference TRBV5-1 and TRBJ2-3): KAGVTQTPRYLIKTRGQQVTLSCSPISGHRSVSWYQQTPGQGLQFLFEYFSETQRNKGNFPGRFSGRQFSNSRSEMNVSTLELGDSALYLCASSLAGTGGRLETDTQYFGPGTRLTVL.

The V gene is TRBV9, the J gene TRBJ2-2; no definite D call. The CDR3 length is 13 residues. Germline CDR1 reads SGDLS; CDR2 reads YYNGEE. With 0 bases removed from V and 7 bases from J, the gap between germline ends came to 7 bases. CDR3 sequence (DNA): TGTGCCAGCAGCGTAGCGGCTAGCGGGGAGCTGTTTTTT. Its protein product is CASSVAASGELFF.

This clone showed up just once. The chain employs TRBV4-3 and TRBJ2-5; TRBD2 matches at 10 bases. Germline V gene sequence: CDR1 LGHNA, CDR2 YSLEER. Unmatched junction bases numbered 3, after V lost 0 bases and J lost 5 bases. The CDR3 consists of 15 residues. The CDR3 DNA follows: TGCGCCAGCAGCCAAGAGGGGACTAGCGCGGAGACCCAGTACTTC. It yields the protein CASSQEGTSAETQYF.

This clone was detected only once. The same CDR3 arises from other DNA sequences in this sample as well. The V gene is TRBV2, the J gene TRBJ2-3; 10 bases are shared with TRBD2. Germline loops: CDR1 SNHLY, CDR2 FYNNEI. The CDR3 contains 16 residues. The J segment lost 0 bases and the V segment lost 3 bases, leaving 3 bases of the junction unmatched. For the CDR3, the DNA is TGTGCCAGCAGTGAGGTAGCGGGGGGCAGCACAGATACGCAGTATTTT. Protein: CASSEVAGGSTDTQYF.

This clone was found a few times. The CDR3 DNA is TGTGCCAGCAGTGACTCGAACAGGGCATCTGAAGCTTTCTTT. It yields the protein CASSDSNRASEAFF. The chain links TRBV6-4 to TRBJ1-1, with D possibly being TRBD1 (6 bases). Germline V gene data show CDR1 as MRHNA and CDR2 as SNTAGT. The V end was cut by 0 bases, the J end by 6 bases, with 11 bases between. This CDR3 has 14 amino acids.

In nucleotides, the CDR3 is TGCAGCGTTGATATCTTGGGCTTGGGGGCCGGCACTGAAGCTTTCTTT. Amino acid sequence: CSVDILGLGAGTEAFF. The chain has TRBV29-1 and TRBJ1-1, with D perhaps TRBD1 (6 bases). CDR3 length: 16 amino acids. The germline V gene encodes CDR1 SQVTM and CDR2 ANQGSEA. V was shortened by 3 bases and J by 4 bases, with 21 bases between the two germline ends.

The chain is built from TRBV2 and TRBJ2-1; 13 bases are a match to TRBD2. V was pared by 4 bases and J by 6 bases, with 6 bases of the junction left unmatched. CDR3 length equals 16 residues. In germline, CDR1 is SNHLY, CDR2 FYNNEI. CDR3 region: CASSARTSGSSNEQFF. CDR3 coding DNA: TGTGCCAGCAGTGCCCGGACTAGCGGGAGTTCCAATGAGCAGTTCTTC.

This clone has just a few counts. The rearrangement uses TRBV7-2 and TRBJ1-2; D is unclear. Germline assignment: CDR1 SGHTA and CDR2 FQGNSA. This CDR3 spans 14 amino acids. V was trimmed by 5 bases and J by 8 bases, leaving 18 bases between them. CDR3 nucleotide sequence: TGTGCCAGCAGCGCGACCGGGTCCCAGAGGGGCTACACCTTC. Protein: CASSATGSQRGYTF.

This clone has just one count. The V and J genes are TRBV15 and TRBJ1-3; D possibly corresponds to TRBD1 (5 bases). The ends were cut back, 11 bases at V and 3 bases at J, with 17 bases in the middle. This CDR3 spans 14 amino acids. In germline, CDR1 is LNHNV, CDR2 YYDKDF (reference sequence). This CDR3 reads CAVRPGFFGNTIYF. CDR3 nucleotides: TGTGCCGTAAGGCCAGGGTTCTTTGGAAACACCATATATTTT.

This chain uses TRBV5-1 with TRBJ2-3; 7 nucleotides line up with TRBD1. V was clipped by 0 bases and J by 2 bases; unmatched bases: 6. This CDR3 has 16 amino acids. In germline, CDR1 is SGHRS, CDR2 YFSETQ. CDR3 coding DNA: TGCGCCAGCAGCTTGGGTGCGGACAGGCTCACAGATACGCAGTATTTT. Translated, it gives CASSLGADRLTDTQYF.

The genes are TRBV24-1 and TRBJ2-1; no clear D. The ends were cut back, 1 base at V and 0 bases at J, with 9 bases in the middle. CDR3 length: 16 amino acids. CDR1 and CDR2 (germline): KGHDR, SFDVKD. The CDR3 reads CATSDFTVSSYNEQFF. The CDR3 DNA reads TGTGCCACCAGTGATTTCACGGTTAGCTCCTACAATGAGCAGTTCTTC.

This chain links TRBV2 with TRBJ1-4; a weak D match, TRBD1 (5 bases). The germline CDR1 and CDR2 sequences are SNHLY and FYNNEI. The CDR3 has 14 amino acids. Trimming shortened V by 3 bases and J by 7 bases, and 12 bases separated the two germline ends. CDR3 in amino acids: CASSDGGWAEKLFF. The CDR3 bases are TGTGCCAGCAGTGATGGGGGGTGGGCTGAAAAACTGTTTTTT.

This chain joins TRBV5-1 and TRBJ2-3, with D perhaps matching TRBD2 (6 bases). V lost 7 bases, J lost 4 bases, and 22 bases lay in between. CDR3 size: 16 residues. Looked up from germline, CDR1 is SGHRS and CDR2 is YFSETQ. CDR3 in DNA: TGCGCCAGCTACTTGACCGGGACTCGCAGGGCAGATACGCAGTATTTT. Its protein product is CASYLTGTRRADTQYF.

CDR3 in amino acids: CASSLALSYEQYF. CDR3 in DNA: TGTGCCAGCAGTTTGGCCCTTTCCTACGAGCAGTACTTC. V usage is TRBV12-3 or TRBV12-4 and J usage is TRBJ2-7; D is undetermined. The CDR3 sequence is 13 residues long. Trimming stripped 3 bases from V and 1 base from J, with 7 bases between.

The chain carries TRBV4-1 and TRBJ1-3; TRBD1 aligns across 8 bases. Germline lookup yields CDR1 MGHRA and CDR2 YSYEKL. Losses at the gene ends were 4 bases for V and 0 bases for J; bases not matched to a gene: 5. This CDR3 comprises 16 residues. CDR3 DNA sequence: TGCGCCAGCAGCCCGCGGGACAGGCTCTCTGGAAACACCATATATTTT. Translating gives CASSPRDRLSGNTIYF.

This clone occurred a few times. The chain joins TRBV29-1 to TRBJ2-1; D remains ambiguous. The CDR3 consists of 11 residues. V was cut by 5 bases and J by 4 bases, with 6 bases left in between. Per germline, CDR1 SQVTM and CDR2 ANQGSEA. DNA for the CDR3: TGCAGCGTTTCTGCGTACAATGAGCAGTTCTTC. It encodes CSVSAYNEQFF.

The chain uses TRBV28 and TRBJ2-7; D is possibly TRBD1 (5 bases). The CDR3 sequence is 16 residues long. Trimming stripped 2 bases from V and 0 bases from J, with 14 bases between. The germline V gene has CDR1 MDHEN and CDR2 SYDVKM. DNA for the CDR3: TGTGCCAGCAGTTTAGGAGCCAGGGCACCCTCCTACGAGCAGTACTTC. Translated, it gives CASSLGARAPSYEQYF.

This clone appeared a single time. The V and J genes are TRBV30 and TRBJ1-5; a weak D match, TRBD1 (5 bases). CDR3 length equals 14 residues. Trimming left V 1 base short and J 1 base short, with 8 bases between. Germline-derived CDR1 and CDR2 are GTSNPN and SVGIG (reference sequence). The CDR3 loop reads CAWSGGGSNQPQHF. In nucleotides, the CDR3 is TGTGCCTGGAGTGGTGGGGGGAGCAATCAGCCCCAGCATTTT.

The rearrangement links TRBV6-5 to TRBJ1-1; 9 bases agree with TRBD1. Germline CDR1 reads MNHEY; CDR2 reads SVGAGI. The V and J ends lost 5 bases and 4 bases, in that order; junction bases with no gene match: 8. The length of the CDR3 is 15 residues. Written as DNA, the CDR3 is TGTGCCAGCAGTCGAACGGGACAGGGCGGCACTGAAGCTTTCTTT. Translated: CASSRTGQGGTEAFF.

V is TRBV5-6 and J is TRBJ2-1; 14 bases align to TRBD2. The CDR3 contains 16 residues. V lost 3 bases to trimming and J lost 7 bases; unmatched junction nucleotides: 6. Germline V gene sequence: CDR1 SGHDT, CDR2 YYEEEE. CDR3 protein: CASSWGTSGSWNEQFF. In DNA, the CDR3 is TGTGCCAGCAGCTGGGGGACTAGCGGGAGCTGGAATGAGCAGTTCTTC.

V gene TRBV4-2 combines with J gene TRBJ1-2; TRBD1 is a possible D gene (5 bases). V was shortened by 0 bases and J by 8 bases, with 19 bases between the two germline ends. Germline assignment: CDR1 LGHNA and CDR2 YNFKEQ. The CDR3 runs 16 residues. The chain's CDR3 is CASSQEIGGRASGYTF. The CDR3 DNA follows: TGTGCCAGCAGCCAAGAGATCGGGGGAAGGGCTTCGGGCTACACCTTC.

The chain has TRBV4-2 and TRBJ2-2, with TRBD1 matching over 7 bases. Germline CDR1 LGHNA, CDR2 YNFKEQ. The CDR3 totals 17 residues. J was trimmed by 6 bases and V by 0 bases; bases with no gene match: 10. The CDR3 nucleotides read TGTGCCAGCAGCCAAGAAGGCGAGGGGGCCTTCCCCGGGGAGCTGTTTTTT. Protein sequence: CASSQEGEGAFPGELFF.

In nucleotides, the CDR3 is TGTGCCAGCAGCCAAGGATTAGCCTTGATGTTAGTTGATGAGCAGTTCTTC. Translation gives CASSQGLALMLVDEQFF. The rearrangement uses TRBV3-1 (or the pseudogene TRBV3-2) and TRBJ2-1; D gene unclear. Germline CDR1 reads LGHDT; CDR2 reads YNNKEL (reference sequence). The CDR3 loop spans 17 amino acids. Trimming stripped 1 base from V and 8 bases from J, with 21 bases between.

The chain employs TRBV6-2 or TRBV6-3 and TRBJ2-2; D may be TRBD2 (6 bases). The length of the CDR3 is 17 residues. The germline V gene has CDR1 MNHEY and CDR2 SVGEGT. Trimming removed 2 bases from V and 7 bases from J, with 20 bases in between. The CDR3, as DNA: TGTGCCAGCAGTTACCCCAAGGACACCCTGGGGGGCGGGGAGCTGTTTTTT. It is translated as CASSYPKDTLGGGELFF.

This clone was counted only a few times. This chain connects TRBV5-6 to TRBJ2-3, with TRBD2 as a possible D gene (5 bases). CDR1 is SGHDT, CDR2 YYEEEE, per germline. The CDR3 length is 13 residues. Trimming left V 4 bases short and J 0 bases short, with 6 bases between. CDR3 region: CASSLASTDTQYF. The CDR3, as DNA: TGTGCCAGCAGCCTAGCTAGCACAGATACGCAGTATTTT. The whole variable domain, remainder taken from reference TRBV5-6 and TRBJ2-3, is DAGVTQSPTHLIKTRGQQVTLRCSPKSGHDTVSWYQQALGQGPQFIFQYYEEEERQRGNFPDRFSGHQFPNYSSELNVNALLLGDSALYLCASSLASTDTQYFGPGTRLTVL.

This clone was seen only a few times. The CDR3 DNA is TGTGCCAGCAGTTTAAAACAGGGGGCCATCCAATCCTACGAGCAGTACTTC. Encoded protein: CASSLKQGAIQSYEQYF. V is TRBV28 and J is TRBJ2-7; TRBD1 matches 9 bases. With 2 bases clipped from V and 1 base from J, the junction kept 9 bases outside the gene matches. The CDR3 sequence is 17 residues long. Germline lookup yields CDR1 MDHEN and CDR2 SYDVKM.

This sequence joins TRBV6-2 or TRBV6-3 and TRBJ2-6; D possibly corresponds to TRBD2 (5 bases). Trimming took 2 bases from V and 3 from J, leaving 8 bases between them. The germline V gene encodes CDR1 MNHEY and CDR2 SVGEGT. The CDR3 length is 15 residues. The CDR3 DNA is TGTGCCAGCAGTTACAGAGGGTTTGGGGCCAACGTCCTGACTTTC. Translation gives CASSYRGFGANVLTF.

The chain uses TRBV6-1 and TRBJ2-3; the D is unclear. The CDR3 loop spans 15 amino acids. Deletions cut 2 bases from V and 0 bases from J, with 9 bases between. Per the germline V gene, CDR1 is MNHNS and CDR2 is SASEGT. The CDR3 reads CASSELILSTDTQYF. CDR3 nucleotides: TGTGCCAGCAGTGAACTAATCCTTAGCACAGATACGCAGTATTTT.

This rearrangement joins TRBV27 to TRBJ2-7; 7 nucleotides agree with TRBD1. V shed 3 bases, J shed 1 base, and the junction held 9 bases outside the gene matches. CDR3 length equals 16 residues. Germline-derived CDR1 and CDR2 are MNHEY and SMNVEV (reference sequence). The CDR3 DNA reads TGTGCCAGCAGTTTTTCAGAGGGGGCATGGTCCTACGAGCAGTACTTC. Translating gives CASSFSEGAWSYEQYF.